Given below is one T cell receptor beta chain in context. Its antigen is not known. The sample originates from a study of cytomegalovirus exposure and HLA in healthy donors. Study-level results: Clonal expansion, a later analysis showed, was greater in HLA-associated TCR beta chains than in equally common others. Prediction of most subjects' HLA-A and HLA-B alleles by TCR beta sequences was reportedly accurate.

V was clipped by 4 bases and J by 6 bases, with 10 bases between them. The CDR3 loop spans 13 amino acids. CDR1 MDHEN and CDR2 SYDVKM come from the germline V gene. The PCR contained 60 Vbeta and 13 Jbeta primers. The table came from immunoSEQ multiplex PCR; TCRdb's copy has only in-frame clones and leaves some out. The sample has approximately 160,000 clones; roughly 80% are singletons. The chain has TRBV28 and TRBJ1-3; no definite D call. Sequenced sample: PBMCs. This sequence was found in a male donor in good health and CMV-seronegative. The CDR3 reads CASSSSGPNTIYF. The CDR3, as DNA: TGTGCCAGCAGTTCGAGCGGGCCAAACACCATATATTTT. The complete variable domain, with remaining parts taken from reference TRBV28 and TRBJ1-3, reads DVKVTQSSRYLVKRTGEKVFLECVQDMDHENMFWYRQDPGLGLRLIYFSYDVKMKEKGDIPEGYSVSREKKERFSLILESASTNQTSMYLCASSSSGPNTIYFGEGSWLTVV.